Listed here are 31 T cell receptor beta chains from one sample, sequenced in a study of control samples from healthy donors and cancer patients. This table comes from immunoSEQ multiplex PCR, and its TCRdb copy is limited to in-frame clones, with some not included. The sample contains 230,000 or so clones, around 94% of which appear only once. The specimen sequenced was blood. The receptor source for this set is a man aged 45-65 years in good health.

This clone was detected once. This chain uses TRBV24-1 with TRBJ2-3; TRBD2 agrees at 7 bases. Germline assignment: CDR1 KGHDR and CDR2 SFDVKD. V lost 8 bases to trimming and J lost 3 bases; unmatched junction nucleotides: 4. The CDR3 is 13 residues long. The CDR3 sequence is CATKRGRTDTQYF. In DNA form, the CDR3 reads TGTGCCACCAAGCGGGGCAGAACAGATACGCAGTATTTT.

The chain joins TRBV24-1 to TRBJ2-1; 7 nucleotides match TRBD2. Germline V gene lookup returns CDR1 KGHDR and CDR2 SFDVKD. This CDR3 region has 15 residues. V dropped 4 bases and J dropped 3; count of bases not matched to a gene: 5. CDR3 bases: TGTGCCACCAGTGAAGCGGGACTCGGCTACAATGAGCAGTTCTTC. The encoded protein is CATSEAGLGYNEQFF.

The chain recombines TRBV5-5 with TRBJ1-1; D remains unclear. The CDR3 loop spans 13 amino acids. CDR1 and CDR2 from the germline V gene are SGHKS and YYEKEE (reference sequence). Trimming left V 0 bases short and J 8 bases short, with 11 bases between. The CDR3 protein is CASSLELAAEAFF. CDR3 nucleotides: TGTGCCAGCAGCTTGGAATTGGCAGCGGAAGCTTTCTTT.

The chain is built from TRBV24-1 and TRBJ1-5; 7 positions match TRBD1. V was clipped by 10 bases and J by 4 bases; unmatched bases: 6. Germline V gives CDR1 KGHDR, CDR2 SFDVKD. The CDR3 contains 13 residues. The CDR3 sequence is CATGGDSNQPQHF. The DNA for the CDR3 is TGTGCCACGGGGGGGGACAGTAATCAGCCCCAGCATTTT.

This chain links TRBV4-3 with TRBJ1-3, with a tentative D call TRBD1 (6 bases). Germline-derived CDR1 and CDR2 are LGHNA and YSLEER. CDR3 length: 16 residues. The V and J ends lost 0 bases and 2 bases respectively, with 11 bases between them. CDR3 DNA sequence: TGCGCCAGCAGCCAAGACGTCTCAGGGGCTGGAAACACCATATATTTT. Translated: CASSQDVSGAGNTIYF.

Details on this clone: The same CDR3 is also encoded by other DNA sequences in this sample. CDR3 DNA: TGCGCCAGCAGTCTCACGACAGATACGCAGTATTTT. Residues: CASSLTTDTQYF. V gene TRBV5-1 combines with J gene TRBJ2-3; the D is unclear. V was pared by 5 bases and J by 3 bases, with 7 bases between. The length of the CDR3 is 12 residues. CDR1 and CDR2 (germline): SGHRS, YFSETQ. The whole variable domain, remainder taken from reference TRBV5-1 and TRBJ2-3, is KAGVTQTPRYLIKTRGQQVTLSCSPISGHRSVSWYQQTPGQGLQFLFEYFSETQRNKGNFPGRFSGRQFSNSRSEMNVSTLELGDSALYLCASSLTTDTQYFGPGTRLTVL.

The rearrangement links TRBV6-5 to TRBJ1-1; D uncertain. CDR1 is MNHEY and CDR2 is SVGAGI in the germline V gene. V lost 0 bases and J 4 bases, leaving 12 bases between the germline ends. This CDR3 comprises 15 residues. CDR3 protein: CASSYSSWRTTEAFF. Here the CDR3 DNA reads TGTGCCAGCAGTTACTCGTCCTGGCGAACCACTGAAGCTTTCTTT.

This chain links TRBV6-2 or TRBV6-3 with TRBJ2-3; unclear D gene. Between the trimmed V and J ends, which lost 4 bases and 6 bases, there was a span of 11 bases. Per the germline V gene, CDR1 is MNHEY and CDR2 is SVGEGT. The CDR3 contains 13 residues. CDR3 in DNA: TGTGCCAGCAGTTTCGGTGGGCGCGATACGCAGTATTTT. It codes for CASSFGGRDTQYF.

This clone was seen a single time. V gene TRBV14 combines with J gene TRBJ2-3; 10 positions match TRBD2. Germline V lookup: CDR1 SGHDN, CDR2 FVKESK. The CDR3 sequence is 16 residues long. V was pared by 0 bases and J by 5 bases, with 5 bases of the junction left unmatched. The CDR3 DNA is TGTGCCAGCAGCCAAGATAAGCGGGGGGGCGAAGATACGCAGTATTTT. It translates to CASSQDKRGGEDTQYF. The variable domain in full, with the rest retrieved from reference TRBV14 and TRBJ2-3, is EAGVTQFPSHSVIEKGQTVTLRCDPISGHDNLYWYRRVMGKEIKFLLHFVKESKQDESGMPNNRFLAERTGGTYSTLKVQPAELEDSGVYFCASSQDKRGGEDTQYFGPGTRLTVL.

The chain uses TRBV30 and TRBJ1-1, with 10 bases fitting TRBD1. Losses at the gene ends were 5 bases for V and 5 bases for J; bases not matched to a gene: 2. This CDR3 region has 12 residues. Germline loops: CDR1 GTSNPN, CDR2 SVGIG (reference sequence). The CDR3 loop is CAWGQGGTEAFF. CDR3 DNA sequence: TGTGCCTGGGGACAGGGGGGAACTGAAGCTTTCTTT. The full variable domain, completed using reference TRBV30 and TRBJ1-1, is SQTIHQWPATLVQPVGSPLSLECTVEGTSNPNLYWYRQAAGRGLQLLFYSVGIGQISSEVPQNLSASRPQDRQFILSSKKLLLSDSGFYLCAWGQGGTEAFFGQGTRLTVV.

The chain uses TRBV28 and TRBJ1-3, with D perhaps TRBD1 (6 bases). The germline V and J ends were trimmed by 7 bases and 3 bases, with 13 bases remaining between them. The V gene's germline CDR1 is MDHEN and CDR2 SYDVKM. This CDR3 region has 14 residues. CDR3 loop: CASTPGGLGNTIYF. The CDR3 bases are TGTGCCAGCACTCCTGGGGGGCTTGGAAACACCATATATTTT.

The genes are TRBV12-3 or TRBV12-4 and TRBJ1-2; 9 bases match TRBD1. The CDR3 covers 13 residues. V lost 6 bases, J lost 6 bases, and 5 bases stayed unmatched. CDR3 residues: CASRWTGVDGYTF. CDR3 in DNA: TGTGCCAGCAGGTGGACAGGGGTCGATGGCTACACCTTC.

V is TRBV7-2 and J is TRBJ2-1; TRBD2 is a possible D gene (5 bases). This CDR3 has 13 amino acids. Germline values: CDR1 SGHTA, CDR2 FQGNSA. The V end was cut by 4 bases, the J end by 8 bases, with 12 bases between. The CDR3 loop reads CASSSRGGHEQFF. CDR3 bases: TGTGCCAGCAGCTCACGAGGCGGGCATGAGCAGTTCTTC. Together with reference TRBV7-2 and TRBJ2-1, the CDR3 gives the full variable domain: GAGVSQSPSNKVTEKGKDVELRCDPISGHTALYWYRQSLGQGLEFLIYFQGNSAPDKSGLPSDRFSAERTGGSVSTLTIQRTQQEDSAVYLCASSSRGGHEQFFGPGTRLTVL.

The J gene is TRBJ2-3, the V gene TRBV9; the D gene could be TRBD1 or TRBD2 (5 bases each). CDR3 length: 14 residues. Germline CDR1 reads SGDLS; CDR2 reads YYNGEE. Trimming took 4 bases from V and 6 from J, leaving 15 bases between them. This CDR3 reads CASSRDHLTDTQYF. Here the CDR3 DNA reads TGTGCCAGCAGCCGGGACCATCTCACGGATACGCAGTATTTT.

This clone occurred a few times. As DNA, the CDR3 is TGTGCCAGCAGTGGGTGGACAGTCGACTATGGCTACACCTTC. This gives the protein CASSGWTVDYGYTF. V is TRBV2 and J is TRBJ1-2; weak D call: TRBD1 (6 bases). CDR1 and CDR2 (germline): SNHLY, FYNNEI. CDR3 length: 14 residues. V lost 4 bases and J 3 bases, leaving 12 bases between the germline ends.

The chain is built from TRBV9 and TRBJ2-3, with 8 bases matching TRBD1. This CDR3 has 15 amino acids. In germline, CDR1 is SGDLS, CDR2 YYNGEE. The trim removed 2 bases at V and 3 bases at J, leaving 5 bases unmatched. The CDR3 reads CASSVGQGGTDTQYF. Here the CDR3 DNA reads TGTGCCAGCAGCGTCGGACAGGGTGGAACAGATACGCAGTATTTT.

The chain joins TRBV18 to TRBJ1-6; D may be TRBD1 (5 bases). CDR1 is KGHSH, CDR2 LQKENI, per germline. CDR3 size: 15 residues. Trimming stripped 6 bases from V and 7 bases from J, with 16 bases between. The CDR3 DNA reads TGTGCCAGCTCGGTCCTACAGGATAGGAATTCACCCCTCCACTTT. Its protein is CASSVLQDRNSPLHF.

V and J are TRBV19 and TRBJ1-2; weak D call: TRBD1 (5 bases). This CDR3 has 19 amino acids. Germline assignment: CDR1 LNHDA and CDR2 SQIVND (reference sequence). V was cut by 4 bases and J by 6 bases, with 30 bases left in between. The chain's CDR3 is CASSNSRGAQGGEVDGYTF. The CDR3 nucleotides read TGTGCCAGTAGTAATTCGCGGGGCGCCCAGGGAGGTGAGGTCGATGGCTACACCTTC.

The chain links TRBV3-1 (or the pseudogene TRBV3-2) to TRBJ2-3, with 12 bases matching TRBD2. With 5 bases clipped from V and 2 bases from J, the junction kept 5 bases outside the gene matches. Germline loops: CDR1 LGHDT, CDR2 YNNKEL (reference sequence). This CDR3 is 16 amino acids long. The CDR3 region is CASSVLAGGFTDTQYF. The CDR3 coding sequence is TGTGCCAGCAGCGTACTAGCGGGGGGTTTCACAGATACGCAGTATTTT.

The chain has TRBV30 and TRBJ2-3; TRBD1 matches 7 bases. The CDR3 is 13 residues long. Germline-derived CDR1 and CDR2 are GTSNPN and SVGIG (reference sequence). J lost 3 bases, V lost 2 bases, and 2 bases had no gene match. The CDR3 DNA sequence: TGTGCCTGGAGTCCGACAGGGACAGATACGCAGTATTTT. Translating gives CAWSPTGTDTQYF.

The chain carries TRBV7-2 and TRBJ1-5; D is perhaps TRBD1 (6 bases). The CDR3 is 15 amino acids. Trimming left V 5 bases short and J 5 bases short, with 16 bases between. Germline CDR1 and CDR2: SGHTA and FQGNSA. The CDR3, as DNA: TGTGCCAGCAGCCCAGTCCAGGGGTGGGATCAGCCCCAGCATTTT. Translating gives CASSPVQGWDQPQHF.

The chain combines TRBV28 with TRBJ1-1, with D possibly matching TRBD1 (5 bases). With 7 bases removed from V and 4 bases from J, the gap between germline ends came to 16 bases. The CDR3 runs 14 residues. Germline lookup yields CDR1 MDHEN and CDR2 SYDVKM. In DNA form, the CDR3 reads TGTGCCAGCAACCCCGCCTGGGGGGGCACTGAAGCTTTCTTT. This translates into CASNPAWGGTEAFF.

This clone was recorded once. The V gene is TRBV10-3, the J gene TRBJ1-2; a possible D gene is TRBD1 (6 bases). CDR1 and CDR2 from the germline V gene are ENHRY and SYGVKD. CDR3 length equals 12 residues. V lost 8 bases, J lost 3 bases, and 10 bases lay in between. The CDR3 DNA sequence: TGTGCCATCGGCGCAGGGGACTATGGCTACACCTTC. It yields the protein CAIGAGDYGYTF.

The count of this clone is one. The chain joins TRBV7-9 to TRBJ2-5; D might be TRBD2 (7 bases). The V and J ends lost 1 base and 5 bases respectively, with 23 bases between them. This CDR3 region has 18 residues. The germline CDR1 and CDR2 sequences are SEHNR and FQNEAQ (reference sequence). In DNA, the CDR3 is TGTGCCAGCAGCTTAGGGAGGGGGGGGCGGCCCTTCGAGGAGACCCAGTACTTC. This encodes CASSLGRGGRPFEETQYF. Filled out from reference TRBV7-9 and TRBJ2-5, the complete variable domain reads DTGVSQNPRHKITKRGQNVTFRCDPISEHNRLYWYRQTLGQGPEFLTYFQNEAQLEKSRLLSDRFSAERPKGSFSTLEIQRTEQGDSAMYLCASSLGRGGRPFEETQYFGPGTRLLVL.

The table lists this clone with a few counts. The chain is built from TRBV5-1 and TRBJ1-2, with TRBD1 as a possible D gene (6 bases). Germline V gene lookup returns CDR1 SGHRS and CDR2 YFSETQ. The CDR3 covers 13 residues. V was cut by 5 bases and J by 5 bases, with 13 bases left in between. For the CDR3, the DNA is TGCGCCAGCAGTCCAAGAAGGGGGTATGGCTACACCTTC. It translates to CASSPRRGYGYTF.

The chain uses TRBV25-1 and TRBJ2-1, with 10 bases lining up with TRBD2. This CDR3 comprises 16 residues. Germline CDR1 is MGHDK and CDR2 is SYGVNS. V was clipped by 5 bases and J by 8 bases; unmatched bases: 12. CDR3 sequence: CASSPRGVAGGYEQFF. The CDR3 bases are TGTGCCAGCAGTCCCCGGGGGGTAGCGGGGGGTTATGAGCAGTTCTTC.

This clone has a single count. This CDR3 reads CASRSGTGDFWSYNSPLHF. The CDR3 DNA sequence: TGTGCCAGCAGGAGCGGGACAGGAGATTTCTGGTCCTATAATTCACCCCTCCACTTT. V and J are TRBV27 and TRBJ1-6; 8 bases are shared with TRBD1. Per germline, CDR1 MNHEY and CDR2 SMNVEV (reference sequence). Unmatched junction bases numbered 14, after V lost 6 bases and J lost 1 base. This CDR3 has 19 amino acids.

This clone was seen just once. The genes are TRBV7-9 and TRBJ2-1; no clear D. The germline V and J ends were trimmed by 5 bases and 3 bases, with 14 bases remaining between them. Germline lookup yields CDR1 SEHNR and CDR2 FQNEAQ (reference sequence). This CDR3 spans 15 amino acids. CDR3 DNA sequence: TGTGCCAGCAGCCACCAAAGGTCGAACTACAATGAGCAGTTCTTC. It specifies CASSHQRSNYNEQFF.

This chain joins TRBV5-1 and TRBJ2-1; D call uncertain. The CDR3 spans 15 residues. Germline CDR1 reads SGHRS; CDR2 reads YFSETQ. Trimming left V 4 bases short and J 4 bases short, with 15 bases between. CDR3 DNA sequence: TGCGCCAGCAGCAGGGTGGGATCCATGTACAATGAGCAGTTCTTC. This codes for CASSRVGSMYNEQFF.

This chain connects TRBV7-2 to TRBJ2-2; D is possibly TRBD2 (6 bases). This CDR3 comprises 14 residues. Trimming removed 8 bases from V and 2 bases from J, with 12 bases in between. Germline assignment: CDR1 SGHTA and CDR2 FQGNSA. CDR3 DNA: TGTGCCAGCGGAGCGGGCGGAAACACCGGGGAGCTGTTTTTT. Translated, it gives CASGAGGNTGELFF.

The rearrangement uses TRBV18 and TRBJ1-1; D unclear. The CDR3 spans 13 residues. From germline, CDR1 is KGHSH and CDR2 LQKENI. Between the trimmed V and J ends, which lost 2 bases and 0 bases, there was a span of 4 bases. As DNA, the CDR3 is TGTGCCAGCTCACCAGGGATGAACACTGAAGCTTTCTTT. Translation: CASSPGMNTEAFF. Looking up the rest from reference TRBV18 and TRBJ1-1 gives the full variable domain: NAGVMQNPRHLVRRRGQEARLRCSPMKGHSHVYWYRQLPEEGLKFMVYLQKENIIDESGMPKERFSAEFPKEGPSILRIQQVVRGDSAAYFCASSPGMNTEAFFGQGTRLTVV.